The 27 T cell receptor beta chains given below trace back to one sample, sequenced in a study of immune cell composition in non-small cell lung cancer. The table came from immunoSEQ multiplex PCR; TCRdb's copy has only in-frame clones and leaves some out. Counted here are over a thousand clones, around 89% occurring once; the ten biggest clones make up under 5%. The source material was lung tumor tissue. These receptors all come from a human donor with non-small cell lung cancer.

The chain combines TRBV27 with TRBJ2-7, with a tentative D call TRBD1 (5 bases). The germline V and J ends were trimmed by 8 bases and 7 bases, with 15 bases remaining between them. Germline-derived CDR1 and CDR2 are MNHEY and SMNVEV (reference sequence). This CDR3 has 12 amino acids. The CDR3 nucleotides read TGTGCCAGCGGTAACAGGTTAGTGGAGCAGTACTTC. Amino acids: CASGNRLVEQYF.

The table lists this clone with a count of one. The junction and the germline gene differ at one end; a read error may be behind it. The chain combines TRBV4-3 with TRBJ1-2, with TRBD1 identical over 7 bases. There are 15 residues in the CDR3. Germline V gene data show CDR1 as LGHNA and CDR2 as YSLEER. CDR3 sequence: CASSLGTAEYYGYAF. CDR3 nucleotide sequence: TGCGCCAGCAGCCTTGGGACAGCTGAATACTATGGCTACGCCTTC.

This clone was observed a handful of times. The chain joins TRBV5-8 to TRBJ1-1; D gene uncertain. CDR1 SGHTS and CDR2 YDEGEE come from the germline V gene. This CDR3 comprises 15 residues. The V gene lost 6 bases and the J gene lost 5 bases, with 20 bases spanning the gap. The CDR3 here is CASIPLAGGRTEAFF. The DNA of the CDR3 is TGTGCCAGCATCCCTTTGGCGGGTGGAAGGACTGAAGCTTTCTTT.

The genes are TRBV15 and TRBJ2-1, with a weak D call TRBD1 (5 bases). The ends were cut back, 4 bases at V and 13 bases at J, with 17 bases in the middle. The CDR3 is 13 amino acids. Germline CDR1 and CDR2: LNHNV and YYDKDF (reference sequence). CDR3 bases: TGTGCCACCAGCAACTCCGACAGTACCCCCCAGTTCTTC. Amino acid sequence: CATSNSDSTPQFF.

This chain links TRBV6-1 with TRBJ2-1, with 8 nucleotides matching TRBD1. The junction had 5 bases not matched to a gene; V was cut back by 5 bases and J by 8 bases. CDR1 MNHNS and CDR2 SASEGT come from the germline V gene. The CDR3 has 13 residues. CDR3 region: CASSPAGGDEQFF. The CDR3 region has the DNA TGTGCCAGCAGTCCGGCAGGGGGCGATGAGCAGTTCTTC.

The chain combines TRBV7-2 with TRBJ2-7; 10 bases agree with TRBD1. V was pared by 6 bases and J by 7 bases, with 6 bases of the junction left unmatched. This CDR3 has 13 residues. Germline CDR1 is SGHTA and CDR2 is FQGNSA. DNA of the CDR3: TGTGCCAGCAGTCGACAGGGGGCAAGAGAGCAGTACTTC. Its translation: CASSRQGAREQYF.

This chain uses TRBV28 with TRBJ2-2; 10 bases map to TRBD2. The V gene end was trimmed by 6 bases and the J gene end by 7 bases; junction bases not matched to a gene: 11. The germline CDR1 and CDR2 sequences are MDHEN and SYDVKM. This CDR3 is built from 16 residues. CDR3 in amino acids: CASRPGLAEVGGELFF. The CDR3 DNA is TGTGCCAGCAGGCCCGGACTAGCGGAAGTTGGCGGGGAGCTGTTTTTT.

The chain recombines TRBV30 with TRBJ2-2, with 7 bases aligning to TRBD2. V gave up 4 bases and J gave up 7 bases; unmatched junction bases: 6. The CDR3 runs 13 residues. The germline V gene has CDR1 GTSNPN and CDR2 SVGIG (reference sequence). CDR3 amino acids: CAWTAGRNGELFF. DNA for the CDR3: TGTGCCTGGACAGCGGGAAGGAACGGGGAGCTGTTTTTT.

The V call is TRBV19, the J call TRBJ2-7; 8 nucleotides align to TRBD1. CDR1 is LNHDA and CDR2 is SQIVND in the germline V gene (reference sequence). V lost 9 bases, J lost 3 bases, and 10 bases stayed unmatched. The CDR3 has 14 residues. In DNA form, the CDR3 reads TGTGCCAGCGCTAAAACGACAGGGGACTACGAGCAGTACTTC. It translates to CASAKTTGDYEQYF.

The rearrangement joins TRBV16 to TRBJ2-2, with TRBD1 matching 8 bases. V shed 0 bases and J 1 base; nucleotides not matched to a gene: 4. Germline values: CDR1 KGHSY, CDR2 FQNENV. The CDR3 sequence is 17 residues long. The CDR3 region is CASSQSIGQGNTGELFF. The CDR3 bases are TGTGCCAGCAGCCAATCAATAGGACAGGGGAACACCGGGGAGCTGTTTTTT.

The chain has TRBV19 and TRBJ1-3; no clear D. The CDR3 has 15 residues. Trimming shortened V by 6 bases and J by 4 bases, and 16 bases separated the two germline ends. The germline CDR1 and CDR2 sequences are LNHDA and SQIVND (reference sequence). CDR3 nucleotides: TGTGCCAGTAGAACCGGGAGAGTCCAAGGAAACACCATATATTTT. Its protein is CASRTGRVQGNTIYF.

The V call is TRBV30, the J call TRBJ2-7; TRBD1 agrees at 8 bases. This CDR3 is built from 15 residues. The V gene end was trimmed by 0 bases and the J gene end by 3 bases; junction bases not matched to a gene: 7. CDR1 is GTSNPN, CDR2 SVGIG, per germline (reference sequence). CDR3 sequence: CAWSVLGTGFYEQYF. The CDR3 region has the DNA TGTGCCTGGAGTGTACTAGGGACAGGTTTCTACGAGCAGTACTTC.

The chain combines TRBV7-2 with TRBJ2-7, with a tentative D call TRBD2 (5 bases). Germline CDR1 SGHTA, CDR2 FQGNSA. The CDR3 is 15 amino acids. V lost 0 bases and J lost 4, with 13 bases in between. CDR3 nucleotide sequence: TGTGCCAGCAGCTTAGCGTCGGGGTCGGGGTACGAGCAGTACTTC. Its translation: CASSLASGSGYEQYF.

CDR3 coding DNA: TGTGCCTGGAGTATACAGCTCAATCAGCCCCAGCATTTT. Residues: CAWSIQLNQPQHF. This rearrangement joins TRBV30 to TRBJ1-5; D is unresolved. Trimming left V 2 bases short and J 3 bases short, with 8 bases between. From germline, CDR1 is GTSNPN and CDR2 SVGIG (reference sequence). The CDR3 consists of 13 residues.

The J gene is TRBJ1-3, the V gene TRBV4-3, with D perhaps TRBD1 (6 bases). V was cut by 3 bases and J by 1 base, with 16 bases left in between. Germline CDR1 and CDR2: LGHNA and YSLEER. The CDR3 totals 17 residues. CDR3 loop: CASSQRWGGRSGNTIYF. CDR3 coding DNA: TGCGCCAGCAGCCAGAGATGGGGGGGGCGGTCTGGAAACACCATATATTTT.

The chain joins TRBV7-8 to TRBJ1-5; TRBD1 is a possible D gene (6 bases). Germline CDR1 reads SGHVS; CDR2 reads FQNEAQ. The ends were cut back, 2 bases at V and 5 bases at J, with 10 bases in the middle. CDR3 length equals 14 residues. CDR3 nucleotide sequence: TGTGCCAGCAGCTTAAGGGAGGGGGATCAGCCCCAGCATTTT. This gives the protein CASSLREGDQPQHF.

CDR3 in amino acids: CASSRKTGGTEAFF. The CDR3 nucleotides read TGTGCCAGCAGCCGAAAGACAGGGGGCACTGAAGCTTTCTTT. This sequence joins TRBV7-2 and TRBJ1-1, with 9 bases identical to TRBD1. The germline CDR1 and CDR2 sequences are SGHTA and FQGNSA. J was trimmed by 4 bases and V by 5 bases; bases with no gene match: 5. The CDR3 runs 14 residues.

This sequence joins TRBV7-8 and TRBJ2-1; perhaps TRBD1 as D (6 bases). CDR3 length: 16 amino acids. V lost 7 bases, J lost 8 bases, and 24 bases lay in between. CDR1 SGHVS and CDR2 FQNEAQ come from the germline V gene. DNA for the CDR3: TGTGCCAGCACCCGGAGTAGGGGGACCGGTACGGATGAGCAGTTCTTC. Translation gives CASTRSRGTGTDEQFF.

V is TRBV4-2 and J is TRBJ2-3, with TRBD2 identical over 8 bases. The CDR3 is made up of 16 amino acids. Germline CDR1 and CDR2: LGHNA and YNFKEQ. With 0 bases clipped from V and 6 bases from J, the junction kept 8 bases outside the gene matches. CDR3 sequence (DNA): TGTGCCAGCAGCCAAGATCCGGGACTAGTCCCCGATACGCAGTATTTT. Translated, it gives CASSQDPGLVPDTQYF.

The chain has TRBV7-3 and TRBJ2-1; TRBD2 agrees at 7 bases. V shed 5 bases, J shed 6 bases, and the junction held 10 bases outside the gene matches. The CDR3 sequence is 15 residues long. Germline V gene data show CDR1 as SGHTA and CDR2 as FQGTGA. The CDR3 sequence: CASSASGAGPNEQFF. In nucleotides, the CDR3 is TGTGCCAGCAGCGCAAGCGGGGCCGGCCCCAATGAGCAGTTCTTC.

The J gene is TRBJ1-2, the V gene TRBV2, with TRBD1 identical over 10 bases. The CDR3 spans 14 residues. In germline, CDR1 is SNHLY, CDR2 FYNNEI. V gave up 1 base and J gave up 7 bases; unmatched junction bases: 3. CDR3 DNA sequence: TGTGCCAGCAGTGAAGAGTGGACAGGGGGTGGCTACACCTTC. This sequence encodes CASSEEWTGGGYTF.

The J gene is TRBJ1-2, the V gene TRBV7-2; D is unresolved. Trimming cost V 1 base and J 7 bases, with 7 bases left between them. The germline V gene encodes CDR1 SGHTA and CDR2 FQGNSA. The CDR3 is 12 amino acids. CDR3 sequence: CASSLEEGGYTF. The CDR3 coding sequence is TGTGCCAGCAGCTTAGAGGAGGGTGGCTACACCTTC.

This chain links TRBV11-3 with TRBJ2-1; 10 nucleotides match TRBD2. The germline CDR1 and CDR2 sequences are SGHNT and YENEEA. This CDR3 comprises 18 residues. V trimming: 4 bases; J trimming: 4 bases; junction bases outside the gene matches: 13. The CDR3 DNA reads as TGTGCCAGCAGCTCGCGACCCGACGAGCGGGGGGGATACAATGAGCAGTTCTTC. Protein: CASSSRPDERGGYNEQFF.

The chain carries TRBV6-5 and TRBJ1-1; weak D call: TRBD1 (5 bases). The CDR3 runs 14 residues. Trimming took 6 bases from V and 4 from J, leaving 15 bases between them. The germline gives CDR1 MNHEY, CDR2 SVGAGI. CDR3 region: CASRIGLGGTEAFF. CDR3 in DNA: TGTGCCAGCAGAATAGGCCTGGGGGGCACTGAAGCTTTCTTT.

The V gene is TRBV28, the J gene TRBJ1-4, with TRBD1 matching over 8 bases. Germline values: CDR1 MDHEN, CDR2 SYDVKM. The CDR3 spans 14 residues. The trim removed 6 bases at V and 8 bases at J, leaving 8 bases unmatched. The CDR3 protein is CASRPTGGEEKLFF. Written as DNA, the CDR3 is TGTGCCAGCAGGCCCACAGGGGGTGAGGAAAAACTGTTTTTT. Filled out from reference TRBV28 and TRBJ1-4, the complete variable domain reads DVKVTQSSRYLVKRTGEKVFLECVQDMDHENMFWYRQDPGLGLRLIYFSYDVKMKEKGDIPEGYSVSREKKERFSLILESASTNQTSMYLCASRPTGGEEKLFFGSGTQLSVL.

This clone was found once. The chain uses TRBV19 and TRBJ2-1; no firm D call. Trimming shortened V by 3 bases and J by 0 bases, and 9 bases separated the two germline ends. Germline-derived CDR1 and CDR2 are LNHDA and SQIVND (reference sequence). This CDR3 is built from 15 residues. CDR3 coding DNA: TGTGCCAGTAGTATCGGCAGGAACTCCTACAATGAGCAGTTCTTC. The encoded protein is CASSIGRNSYNEQFF.

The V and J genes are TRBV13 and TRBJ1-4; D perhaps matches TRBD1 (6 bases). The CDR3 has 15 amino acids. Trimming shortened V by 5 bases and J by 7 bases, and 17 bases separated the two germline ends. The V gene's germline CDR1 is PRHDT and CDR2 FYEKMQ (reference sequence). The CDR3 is CASSLKGVYPEKLFF. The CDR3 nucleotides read TGTGCCAGCAGCCTAAAGGGGGTTTATCCTGAAAAACTGTTTTTT.